This section outlines one TCR beta chain sequence together with its context. No antigen is known for it. The CDR3 contains 16 residues. Germline lookup yields CDR1 ENHRY and CDR2 SYGVKD. The junction had 9 bases not matched to a gene; V was cut back by 0 bases and J by 8 bases. Time point reported: week 47, end of study. In every dose of vaccine, 300 ug of mutant IDH1 20-mer peptide was given alongside topical imiquimod. Those who donated had recent WHO grade 3 or 4 IDH1-mutant, ATRX-lost astrocytomas. Profiling relied on immunoSEQ multiplex PCR, and the TCRdb table lists in-frame clones only, not all of them. This sample has 84,000 or so clones; about 81% occur once, and the top ten carry more than 4.5%. This record comes from a study of a mutant IDH1 vaccine in newly diagnosed glioma. Study summary: Commencement of vaccination occurred 4-6 weeks following radiotherapy alone, or concurrently with temozolomide cycles. Patients got radiotherapy, temozolomide, or both beforehand, and most got both.

Study findings and constraints: A vaccine-induced immune response developed in around 94% of the patients.

This receptor was obtained from a man aged 35 to 55 with glioma. The source was PBMCs, collected from a glioma patient whose treatment included an IDH1 peptide vaccine. The chain joins TRBV10-3 to TRBJ2-2; TRBD2 matches 7 bases. CDR3 amino acids: CAISESTAGVTGELFF. The CDR3 DNA is TGTGCCATCAGTGAGTCGACGGCGGGGGTTACGGGGGAGCTGTTTTTT.